This TCR beta chain was identified in a study of human T cells and chemical hapten exposure. For the study at large: The use of 2% DPC on around 2 cm by around 2 cm of upper inner arm skin constituted sensitization.

This clonotype was picked up a small number of times. Trimming took 5 bases from V and 1 from J; bases not matched to a gene: 4. CDR3 length equals 16 residues. Germline lookup yields CDR1 SGHTA and CDR2 FQGTGA. The time point is: patch test 2, 6 weeks after DPC sensitization. Treatment meaning: therapeutic diphenylcyclopropenone sensitization with weekly scalp DPC. From the RACE reads, TCRdb called clonotypes with MiXCR, one entry per CDR3 protein. The sample gives a few hundred thousand distinct CDR3 sequences, roughly 6% of which show up once; around 5.8% is in the top ten. The specimen was whole blood, collected in connection with sensitization to the hapten diphenylcyclopropenone (DPC). This chain joins TRBV7-3 and TRBJ2-2, with 10 bases matching TRBD2. The clonotype was recovered from a woman younger than 30 with alopecia areata. Some clones in this sample may be carry-over from other donors' samples. CDR3 nucleotide sequence: TGTGCCAGCAGCAACCGACTAGCGGGGAACACCGGGGAGCTGTTTTTT. Its translation: CASSNRLAGNTGELFF.